A single sample gave rise to the 7 T cell receptor beta chains below, sequenced in a study of immune heterogeneity within non-small cell lung tumors. For each sample, template was approximately 0.55 ug of bulk tumor genomic DNA. Biopsy collection occurred during surgery, with several far-apart biopsies per primary tumor. Curative surgery was undertaken by patients, who had untreated, newly diagnosed non-small cell lung cancer. Multiplex PCR with 32 V and 13 J primers amplified TCR beta CDR3. TCRdb fed the multiplex PCR reads into MiXCR, producing one record per CDR3 protein. Among around 2,000 distinct CDR3 sequences listed, roughly a third were seen once. Source material: lung tumor tissue. The source of these receptors is a man aged 65 to 85 with non-small cell lung cancer.

This clonotype came up a few times. The chain recombines TRBV10-3 with TRBJ2-7; weak D call: TRBD1 (6 bases). This CDR3 comprises 12 residues. V gave up 5 bases and J gave up 6 bases, with 11 bases separating them. Per the germline V gene, CDR1 is ENHRY and CDR2 is SYGVKD. The CDR3: CAISTQGSEQYF. In nucleotides, the CDR3 is TGTGCCATCAGTACACAGGGATCCGAGCAGTACTTC.

This chain uses TRBV2 with TRBJ2-1; maybe TRBD2 (6 bases). The CDR3 has 13 amino acids. CDR1 SNHLY and CDR2 FYNNEI come from the germline V gene. V lost 11 bases and J lost 6, with 17 bases in between. CDR3 amino acids: CASGGSRSNEQFF. CDR3 bases: TGTGCCTCTGGGGGGTCTAGATCCAATGAGCAGTTCTTC.

This clonotype appeared a few times. V gene TRBV20-1 combines with J gene TRBJ2-7; D gene uncertain. This CDR3 has 15 amino acids. Deletions cut 0 bases from V and 7 bases from J, with 19 bases between. Germline V lookup: CDR1 DFQATT, CDR2 SNEGSKA (reference sequence). CDR3 protein: CSARDAAQTNIEQYF. The CDR3 DNA follows: TGCAGTGCTAGAGATGCGGCACAAACAAATATAGAGCAGTACTTC.

The chain uses TRBV27 and TRBJ2-5; D gene unclear. Deletions cut 5 bases from V and 2 bases from J, with 9 bases between. CDR3 length equals 13 residues. Per germline, CDR1 MNHEY and CDR2 SMNVEV (reference sequence). The CDR3 DNA reads TGTGCCAGCAGTCTCCAGATGCAAGAGACCCAGTACTTC. It yields the protein CASSLQMQETQYF.

In this sample, this clonotype is large. This chain connects TRBV20-1 to TRBJ2-7; a weak D match, TRBD1 (6 bases). The CDR3 has 14 residues. V shed 6 bases and J shed 0 bases, with 15 bases lying between them. CDR1 DFQATT and CDR2 SNEGSKA come from the germline V gene (reference sequence). As DNA, the CDR3 is TGCAGTGCAAACCGGGACACTAGCTCCTACGAGCAGTACTTC. As protein: CSANRDTSSYEQYF.

This clonotype is categorized as large (0.1 to 1%). The chain links TRBV6-1 to TRBJ1-6; 7 bases agree with TRBD1. This CDR3 contains 15 residues. Germline CDR1 is MNHNS and CDR2 is SASEGT. V was clipped by 5 bases and J by 9 bases; unmatched bases: 10. The CDR3 sequence: CASSYLTGRGSPLHF. The CDR3 region has the DNA TGTGCCAGCAGTTATCTGACAGGGAGAGGTTCACCCCTCCACTTT.

Remarks on this clonotype: A read error may explain this, as a much larger clone is one base away. The chain has TRBV7-9 and TRBJ1-1, with 8 bases aligning to TRBD1. The germline CDR1 and CDR2 sequences are SEHNR and FQNEAQ (reference sequence). The CDR3 runs 14 residues. DNA for the CDR3: TGTACCAGCAGCTTAGCAGGGGGCCCCACTGAAGCTTTCTTT. Its translation: CTSSLAGGPTEAFF. Together with reference TRBV7-9 and TRBJ1-1, the CDR3 gives the full variable domain: DTGVSQNPRHKITKRGQNVTFRCDPISEHNRLYWYRQTLGQGPEFLTYFQNEAQLEKSRLLSDRFSAERPKGSFSTLEIQRTEQGDSAMYLCTSSLAGGPTEAFFGQGTRLTVV.